Shown below are 8 T cell receptor beta chains from a single sample sequenced in a study of CD8+CD57+ T cells in acquired aplastic anemia. All patients picked for sequencing had shown, by flow cytometry, an expansion of CD8+CD57+ cells. Genomic DNA provided the template from which TCR beta VDJ and CDR3 profiles were obtained. One entry per CDR3 protein results from TCRdb running MiXCR on the reads. This table holds 200,000 to 300,000 distinct CDR3 sequences, 65% to 90% found once. What was sequenced was sorted CD4+, CD8+, or CD8+CD57+ T cells (not recorded which) from PBMCs. The receptors here all came from a human donor with aplastic anemia.

The genes are TRBV9 and TRBJ1-4, with D maybe TRBD1 (5 bases). Trimming removed 0 bases at V and 17 bases at J, with 20 bases between. The CDR3 loop spans 14 amino acids. Germline V CDR1 and CDR2: SGDLS, YYNGEE. This chain's CDR3 is CASSVEGDPKDGFF. The CDR3, as DNA: TGTGCCAGCAGCGTAGAAGGGGACCCGAAGGATGGCTTTTTT.

The rearrangement uses TRBV20-1 and TRBJ2-5; D is unresolved. The germline CDR1 and CDR2 sequences are DFQATT and SNEGSKA (reference sequence). The CDR3 runs 15 residues. V shed 1 base and J shed 2 bases, with 14 bases lying between them. CDR3 coding DNA: TGCAGTGCTAGAGCACTTCAATCAACACAAGAGACCCAGTACTTC. It codes for CSARALQSTQETQYF.

A note on this clonotype: A read error is likely, as this CDR3 ends without the conserved phenylalanine or tryptophan. The DNA is omitted, as the CDR3 cannot be located on it reliably, and the CDR3 follows TCRdb's listing. The rearrangement links TRBV24-1 to TRBJ2-1; the table's D gene call, TRBD2, was not cross checked with the DNA. The germline V gene has CDR1 KGHDR and CDR2 SFDVKD. The CDR3 comprises 13 residues, both ends counted. The CDR3 is CASRQRLAGILAL.

With respect to this clonotype: The missing conserved phenylalanine or tryptophan at the end of this CDR3 makes a read error likely. The DNA is omitted, as the CDR3 cannot be located on it reliably, and the CDR3 follows TCRdb's listing. This chain uses TRBV24-1 with TRBJ2-7. Germline assignment: CDR1 KGHDR and CDR2 SFDVKD. Inclusive of both ends, the CDR3 amounts to 14 amino acids. The CDR3 reads CASSTTGSSYGQCL.

As for this clonotype: No conserved phenylalanine or tryptophan ends this CDR3, so it is likely a read error. The DNA is left out, because the CDR3 cannot be placed on it with certainty; the CDR3 is given as TCRdb lists it. The CDR3 loop is CASSLAGVPDTQYG. The chain uses TRBV2 and TRBJ2-3; the DNA was not used to check the table's D call, TRBD2. Germline CDR1 SNHLY, CDR2 FYNNEI. The CDR3 contains 14 residues when both ends are counted.

Remarks on this clonotype: At one end, the junction sequence differs from germline, possibly due to a read error. The V gene is TRBV7-9, the J gene TRBJ2-5; D is unclear. CDR1 is SEHNR and CDR2 is FQNEAQ in the germline V gene (reference sequence). There are 14 residues in the CDR3. CDR3 nucleotide sequence: TGTGCCACCAGCAGAGCGTGCAGCCACGGGACCCAGTACTTC. It is translated as CATSRACSHGTQYF.

The V gene is TRBV5-1, the J gene TRBJ2-1; 9 positions match TRBD1. There are 12 residues in the CDR3. With 0 bases clipped from V and 14 bases from J, the junction kept 3 bases outside the gene matches. Germline CDR1 SGHRS, CDR2 YFSETQ. The CDR3 reads CASSLGRTGEFF. CDR3 DNA sequence: TGCGCCAGCAGCTTGGGAAGGACAGGGGAGTTCTTC. The variable domain in full, completed from reference TRBV5-1 and TRBJ2-1, reads KAGVTQTPRYLIKTRGQQVTLSCSPISGHRSVSWYQQTPGQGLQFLFEYFSETQRNKGNFPGRFSGRQFSNSRSEMNVSTLELGDSALYLCASSLGRTGEFFGPGTRLTVL.

The chain joins TRBV19 to TRBJ2-1, with D tentatively TRBD1 or TRBD2 (5 bases each). Deletions cut 1 base from V and 8 bases from J, with 9 bases between. The CDR3 totals 13 residues. Germline CDR1 and CDR2: LNHDA and SQIVND (reference sequence). The CDR3 coding sequence is TGTGCCAGTAGTATAGGGGGGAGCGATGAGCAGTTCTTC. Protein product: CASSIGGSDEQFF. The variable domain in full, completed from reference TRBV19 and TRBJ2-1, reads DGGITQSPKYLFRKEGQNVTLSCEQNLNHDAMYWYRQDPGQGLRLIYYSQIVNDFQKGDIAEGYSVSREKKESFPLTVTSAQKNPTAFYLCASSIGGSDEQFFGPGTRLTVL.